The 21 T cell receptor beta chains given below trace back to one sample, sequenced in a study of shared clonotypes between healthy human individuals. The protocol was immunoSEQ multiplex PCR, while the TCRdb copy is restricted to in-frame clones and leaves out a portion. The data contain 450,000 to 600,000 clones, 79% of them singletons. Sequences were obtained from PBMCs. Every receptor here comes from a woman aged 40 to 55 in good health. Some clones in this sample may be carry-over from other donors' samples.

This chain connects TRBV9 to TRBJ2-2; D is undetermined. Per germline, CDR1 SGDLS and CDR2 YYNGEE. This CDR3 is 13 amino acids long. V was cut by 4 bases and J by 4 bases, with 8 bases left in between. This CDR3 is CASSPIVTGELFF. The CDR3 region has the DNA TGTGCCAGCAGCCCCATCGTCACCGGGGAGCTGTTTTTT.

The chain recombines TRBV19 with TRBJ2-7, with 7 bases fitting TRBD2. This CDR3 region has 15 residues. The trim removed 9 bases at V and 1 base at J, leaving 12 bases unmatched. Germline CDR1 reads LNHDA; CDR2 reads SQIVND (reference sequence). The CDR3 loop reads CASGEGKEGSYEQYF. CDR3 nucleotides: TGTGCCAGCGGGGAGGGGAAGGAGGGATCCTACGAGCAGTACTTC.

The CDR3 bases are TGCGCCAGCAGCACCCCCACCTCCTACAATGAGCAGTTCTTC. It specifies CASSTPTSYNEQFF. V is TRBV5-1 and J is TRBJ2-1; D remains unclear. CDR1 and CDR2 (germline): SGHRS, YFSETQ. V lost 4 bases to trimming and J lost 0 bases, with 8 bases between them. CDR3 length: 14 residues.

V gene TRBV25-1 combines with J gene TRBJ2-5, with TRBD1 as a possible D gene (6 bases). V lost 0 bases, J lost 0 bases, and 14 bases lay in between. Looked up from germline, CDR1 is MGHDK and CDR2 is SYGVNS. CDR3 size: 17 residues. The CDR3 is CASSEYGTGPYQETQYF. As DNA, the CDR3 is TGTGCCAGCAGTGAATATGGAACAGGGCCGTACCAAGAGACCCAGTACTTC.

The chain uses TRBV28 and TRBJ1-5; D perhaps matches TRBD1 (5 bases). Trimming removed 11 bases at V and 3 bases at J, with 23 bases between. Germline V CDR1 and CDR2: MDHEN, SYDVKM. The CDR3 loop spans 16 amino acids. The CDR3 is CAGTRNRDRYNQPQHF. CDR3 coding DNA: TGTGCCGGGACGAGGAACCGGGACCGTTACAATCAGCCCCAGCATTTT.

J is TRBJ2-2 and V is TRBV18; D is unresolved. The CDR3 is 14 residues long. Per the germline V gene, CDR1 is KGHSH and CDR2 is LQKENI. The germline V and J ends were trimmed by 1 base and 0 bases, with 3 bases remaining between them. Here the CDR3 DNA reads TGTGCCAGCTCACCACTTACGAACACCGGGGAGCTGTTTTTT. Amino acid sequence: CASSPLTNTGELFF.

This chain uses TRBV28 with TRBJ1-2; TRBD1 aligns across 8 bases. The junction had 6 bases not matched to a gene; V was cut back by 3 bases and J by 3 bases. Per the germline V gene, CDR1 is MDHEN and CDR2 is SYDVKM. This CDR3 spans 15 amino acids. In nucleotides, the CDR3 is TGTGCCAGCAGTTTTGGGACAGGACGATACTATGGCTACACCTTC. It yields the protein CASSFGTGRYYGYTF.

This sequence joins TRBV7-2 and TRBJ2-7, with a weak D call TRBD1 (5 bases). CDR1 and CDR2 from the germline V gene are SGHTA and FQGNSA. V was clipped by 1 base and J by 5 bases, with 9 bases between them. The CDR3 loop spans 13 amino acids. The CDR3 DNA reads as TGTGCCAGCAGCTTAGGACAGTTCAACGAGCAGTACTTC. Translating gives CASSLGQFNEQYF.

The rearrangement uses TRBV7-2 and TRBJ2-4; D uncertain. Germline V gene data show CDR1 as SGHTA and CDR2 as FQGNSA. The CDR3 covers 13 residues. The V gene lost 6 bases and the J gene lost 11 bases, with 17 bases spanning the gap. The CDR3 DNA reads TGTGCCAGCAGTCTCCCAGTCCTTGCGGTTCAGTACTTC. Translated, it gives CASSLPVLAVQYF.

The chain combines TRBV6-5 with TRBJ1-1; 9 bases fit TRBD1. This CDR3 has 13 amino acids. With 8 bases clipped from V and 6 bases from J, the junction kept 7 bases outside the gene matches. CDR1 and CDR2 (germline): MNHEY, SVGAGI. The CDR3 reads CASGQGPGAEAFF. The CDR3 bases are TGTGCCAGCGGACAGGGGCCCGGGGCTGAAGCTTTCTTT.

This clone was seen at least ten times. The chain couples TRBV19 to TRBJ2-1; TRBD2 agrees at 13 bases. The CDR3 is made up of 16 amino acids. With 6 bases clipped from V and 10 bases from J, the junction kept 12 bases outside the gene matches. Germline V CDR1 and CDR2: LNHDA, SQIVND (reference sequence). Written as DNA, the CDR3 is TGTGCCAGTAGCCCAAGTCGGACTAGCGGGGGCTCCGAGCAGTTCTTC. Its protein is CASSPSRTSGGSEQFF. Full variable domain (outside the CDR3, taken from reference TRBV19 and TRBJ2-1): DGGITQSPKYLFRKEGQNVTLSCEQNLNHDAMYWYRQDPGQGLRLIYYSQIVNDFQKGDIAEGYSVSREKKESFPLTVTSAQKNPTAFYLCASSPSRTSGGSEQFFGPGTRLTVL.

This clone was recorded a few times. Germline and junction disagree at one end, which may indicate a read error. V usage is TRBV10-3 and J usage is TRBJ2-5; 7 nucleotides agree with TRBD1. The CDR3 extends over 12 amino acids. Germline V CDR1 and CDR2: ENHRY, SYGVKD. CDR3 region: CAISSLWGQCDF. CDR3 bases: TGTGCCATCAGTAGCCTTTGGGGACAGTGTGACTTC.

V and J are TRBV6-1 and TRBJ1-1; TRBD1 might be the D (5 bases). The germline V gene encodes CDR1 MNHNS and CDR2 SASEGT. The CDR3 contains 13 residues. Deletions cut 2 bases from V and 10 bases from J, with 14 bases between. Here the CDR3 reads CASSEPGHPRAFF. The CDR3 nucleotides read TGTGCCAGCAGTGAACCTGGACACCCTCGAGCTTTCTTT.

This chain uses TRBV12-5 with TRBJ2-3; D gene unclear. In germline, CDR1 is LGHNT, CDR2 FRNRAP. The CDR3 is made up of 13 amino acids. V lost 9 bases, J lost 0 bases, and 10 bases lay in between. The CDR3 DNA reads TGTGCTAGCCGGAAATCTAGCACAGATACGCAGTATTTT. Protein: CASRKSSTDTQYF.

This clone was seen repeatedly, ten times or more. J is TRBJ2-7 and V is TRBV5-1; 9 bases match TRBD1. With V trimmed by 4 bases and J by 6 bases, 8 bases remained unmatched. The CDR3 extends over 14 amino acids. CDR1 is SGHRS, CDR2 YFSETQ, per germline. CDR3 nucleotides: TGCGCCAGCAGCCTTATACCGGGACAGGGCGAGCAGTACTTC. It translates to CASSLIPGQGEQYF.

The chain couples TRBV19 to TRBJ1-5; D remains ambiguous. The CDR3 loop spans 14 amino acids. Trimming took 4 bases from V and 5 from J, leaving 12 bases between them. Germline-derived CDR1 and CDR2 are LNHDA and SQIVND (reference sequence). For the CDR3, the DNA is TGTGCCAGTAGTACCCCGGCCTTCGATCAGCCCCAGCATTTT. It translates to CASSTPAFDQPQHF.

The V gene is TRBV4-1, the J gene TRBJ1-2; TRBD1 aligns across 7 bases. The germline V gene has CDR1 MGHRA and CDR2 YSYEKL. The V segment lost 0 bases and the J segment 1 base; nucleotides outside the gene matches: 5. This CDR3 region has 16 residues. The CDR3 here is CASSQEVQGFNYGYTF. The CDR3 nucleotides are TGCGCCAGCAGCCAAGAGGTACAGGGGTTTAACTATGGCTACACCTTC.

J is TRBJ1-1 and V is TRBV5-4; unclear D gene. The CDR3 loop spans 15 amino acids. Trimming pared 4 bases from V and 0 bases from J, leaving 13 bases between. Germline loops: CDR1 SGHNT, CDR2 YYREEE (reference sequence). DNA for the CDR3: TGTGCCAGCAGCCCTCGGGCGGGCCTGAACACTGAAGCTTTCTTT. Its translation is CASSPRAGLNTEAFF. Drawing the rest from reference TRBV5-4 and TRBJ1-1, the complete variable domain is ETGVTQSPTHLIKTRGQQVTLRCSSQSGHNTVSWYQQALGQGPQFIFQYYREEENGRGNFPPRFSGLQFPNYSSELNVNALELDDSALYLCASSPRAGLNTEAFFGQGTRLTVV.

This clone was seen more than once but under ten times. V and J are TRBV7-2 and TRBJ1-1, with D possibly TRBD1 on 6 matching bases. CDR1 is SGHTA and CDR2 is FQGNSA in the germline V gene. The CDR3 is 14 amino acids. V lost 7 bases to trimming and J lost 5 bases, with 17 bases between them. CDR3: CASTKWDTRTEAFF. The DNA of the CDR3 is TGTGCCAGCACCAAGTGGGACACTCGAACTGAAGCTTTCTTT.

This clone was seen a single time. The rearrangement uses TRBV21-1 and TRBJ2-5; the D segment call TRBD2 is taken from the table without a DNA check. TRBV21-1 is an annotated pseudogene. The CDR3 has 20 amino acids. The CDR3: CASSNDPGLAGGRLPETQYF. CDR3 DNA sequence: TGTGCCAGCAGCAATGATCCGGGACTAGCGGGAGGGAGGTTGCCAGAGACCCAGTACTTC.

The chain carries TRBV5-1 and TRBJ2-7; 7 bases align to TRBD1. CDR1 and CDR2 from the germline V gene are SGHRS and YFSETQ. With V trimmed by 1 base and J by 0 bases, 10 bases remained unmatched. The CDR3 is made up of 17 amino acids. CDR3 sequence: CASSLPTGARSSYEQYF. The CDR3 DNA reads TGCGCCAGCAGCTTGCCTACAGGGGCTAGGAGCTCCTACGAGCAGTACTTC.